The 30 T cell receptor beta chains below all came from one sample that was sequenced in a study of blood T cell repertoires in COVID-19. Libraries were prepared by immunoSEQ multiplex PCR; TCRdb keeps only in-frame clonotypes and omits some of them. The data contain approximately 250,000 clones, around 88% of them singletons. The specimen sequenced was PBMCs or T cells enriched from blood (not recorded which). These TCRs come from a woman between 40 and 50 years old with acute COVID-19.

Here the CDR3 reads CASSLGGRGYGYTF. In DNA form, the CDR3 reads TGTGCCAGCAGCTTAGGAGGGCGCGGCTATGGCTACACCTTC. The chain carries TRBV7-2 and TRBJ1-2, with D uncertain. Germline V gives CDR1 SGHTA, CDR2 FQGNSA. The ends were cut back, 1 base at V and 4 bases at J, with 10 bases in the middle. The CDR3 is 14 amino acids.

This chain connects TRBV7-8 to TRBJ1-1, with unresolved D. Germline V CDR1 and CDR2: SGHVS, FQNEAQ. The CDR3 sequence is 12 residues long. V was pared by 5 bases and J by 4 bases, with 8 bases between. The CDR3: CASSHRITEAFF. For the CDR3, the DNA is TGTGCCAGCAGCCACAGAATCACTGAAGCTTTCTTT. The full variable domain, its missing parts supplied by reference TRBV7-8 and TRBJ1-1, is GAGVSQSPRYKVAKRGQDVALRCDPISGHVSLFWYQQALGQGPEFLTYFQNEAQLDKSGLPSDRFFAERPEGSVSTLKIQRTQQEDSAVYLCASSHRITEAFFGQGTRLTVV.

The chain has TRBV5-4 and TRBJ1-3; TRBD1 matches 9 bases. CDR3 length: 16 amino acids. Losses at the gene ends were 4 bases for V and 0 bases for J; bases not matched to a gene: 5. Germline-derived CDR1 and CDR2 are SGHNT and YYREEE (reference sequence). The DNA for the CDR3 is TGTGCCAGCAGCCTACAGGGGGCCATCTCTGGAAACACCATATATTTT. Protein product: CASSLQGAISGNTIYF.

The V and J genes are TRBV19 and TRBJ2-1; 12 bases agree with TRBD1. This CDR3 comprises 15 residues. V dropped 7 bases and J dropped 9; count of bases not matched to a gene: 10. Germline values: CDR1 LNHDA, CDR2 SQIVND (reference sequence). The CDR3 region has the DNA TGTGCCAGTACCGCGGGACAGGGGGCGCTTGGTGAGCAGTTCTTC. Encoded protein: CASTAGQGALGEQFF.

The chain links TRBV5-8 to TRBJ2-1, with D perhaps matching TRBD2 (6 bases). Germline V gives CDR1 SGHTS, CDR2 YDEGEE. With 2 bases removed from V and 1 base from J, the gap between germline ends came to 7 bases. This CDR3 spans 14 amino acids. CDR3 sequence reads: CASSFGTSYNEQFF. CDR3 sequence (DNA): TGTGCCAGCAGCTTCGGGACTTCCTACAATGAGCAGTTCTTC.

This chain uses TRBV7-2 with TRBJ2-1; 8 bases are a match to TRBD2. Germline V gene lookup returns CDR1 SGHTA and CDR2 FQGNSA. Unmatched junction bases numbered 5, after V lost 4 bases and J lost 3 bases. CDR3 length equals 15 residues. The CDR3, as DNA: TGTGCCAGCAGCTCCAGCGGGAGTATCTACAATGAGCAGTTCTTC. Translating it yields CASSSSGSIYNEQFF.

This chain joins TRBV7-9 and TRBJ2-1, with TRBD2 identical over 9 bases. This CDR3 comprises 15 residues. With 2 bases clipped from V and 7 bases from J, the junction kept 6 bases outside the gene matches. Germline-derived CDR1 and CDR2 are SEHNR and FQNEAQ (reference sequence). The CDR3 sequence: CASSLSGRKGNEQFF. The CDR3 DNA is TGTGCCAGCAGCTTAAGCGGGAGGAAGGGGAATGAGCAGTTCTTC. Looking up the rest from reference TRBV7-9 and TRBJ2-1 gives the full variable domain: DTGVSQNPRHKITKRGQNVTFRCDPISEHNRLYWYRQTLGQGPEFLTYFQNEAQLEKSRLLSDRFSAERPKGSFSTLEIQRTEQGDSAMYLCASSLSGRKGNEQFFGPGTRLTVL.

The gene calls are TRBV9 and TRBJ2-7, with 8 bases matching TRBD2. The J segment lost 3 bases and the V segment lost 1 base, leaving 6 bases of the junction unmatched. The length of the CDR3 is 15 residues. Germline CDR1 is SGDLS and CDR2 is YYNGEE. This CDR3 is CASSVSAGEGYEQYF. The CDR3, as DNA: TGTGCCAGCAGCGTATCAGCGGGAGAGGGCTACGAGCAGTACTTC.

The rearrangement joins TRBV2 to TRBJ2-3, with D perhaps matching TRBD1 (5 bases). Germline loops: CDR1 SNHLY, CDR2 FYNNEI. The V gene lost 2 bases and the J gene lost 5 bases, with 5 bases spanning the gap. CDR3 length: 12 amino acids. In nucleotides, the CDR3 is TGTGCCAGCAGTGAAACAGGAGATACGCAGTATTTT. Its protein is CASSETGDTQYF.

The chain couples TRBV2 to TRBJ2-1; TRBD2 aligns across 9 bases. Per germline, CDR1 SNHLY and CDR2 FYNNEI. This CDR3 is 15 amino acids long. Trimming cost V 4 bases and J 2 bases; bases outside gene matches: 3. The CDR3 sequence is CASSATSGTYNEQFF. Here the CDR3 DNA reads TGTGCCAGCAGTGCGACTAGCGGTACCTACAATGAGCAGTTCTTC.

This clone appeared once. This chain joins TRBV28 and TRBJ2-3; the match to TRBD2 covers 7 bases. CDR1 and CDR2 (germline): MDHEN, SYDVKM. The CDR3 sequence is 14 residues long. J lost 5 bases, V lost 11 bases, and 13 bases had no gene match. The CDR3 spells CAGQSGKYRDTQYF. The CDR3 DNA follows: TGTGCCGGTCAAAGCGGGAAGTACAGAGATACGCAGTATTTT.

The rearrangement uses TRBV20-1 and TRBJ1-5; maybe TRBD1 (5 bases). The CDR3 extends over 14 amino acids. Between the trimmed V and J ends, which lost 3 bases and 3 bases, there was a span of 12 bases. In germline, CDR1 is DFQATT, CDR2 SNEGSKA (reference sequence). The CDR3 here is CSASSLTDNQPQHF. The DNA of the CDR3 is TGCAGTGCTAGTTCATTGACAGACAATCAGCCCCAGCATTTT.

V usage is TRBV5-1 and J usage is TRBJ2-5; possibly TRBD1 for D (5 bases). Trimming removed 1 base from V and 5 bases from J, with 18 bases in between. The CDR3 extends over 16 amino acids. CDR1 and CDR2 (germline): SGHRS, YFSETQ. The CDR3 coding sequence is TGCGCCAGCAGCTTGATGTCGCAAGGGGCTGGGGAGACCCAGTACTTC. This gives the protein CASSLMSQGAGETQYF.

The rearrangement uses TRBV24-1 and TRBJ2-3; 12 bases match TRBD2. The ends lost 2 bases at V and 6 bases at J; junction bases unmatched: 8. This CDR3 contains 17 residues. Looked up from germline, CDR1 is KGHDR and CDR2 is SFDVKD. The CDR3 protein is CATSDSKTSGSTDTQYF. The CDR3 DNA reads as TGTGCCACCAGTGATTCGAAGACTAGCGGGAGTACCGATACGCAGTATTTT.

This chain connects TRBV21-1 to TRBJ1-2. TRBV21-1 constitutes a pseudogene. This CDR3 region has 15 residues. CDR3 sequence reads: CASSKGEALMGGYTF. Here the CDR3 DNA reads TGTGCCAGCAGCAAAGGGGAGGCCCTTATGGGGGGCTACACCTTC.

The CDR3 loop reads CASSQGQGDEQFF. The CDR3 DNA is TGCGCCAGCAGTCAGGGACAGGGCGATGAGCAGTTCTTC. The V gene is TRBV10-1, the J gene TRBJ2-1; 9 bases fit TRBD1. The junction had 4 bases not matched to a gene; V was cut back by 5 bases and J by 8 bases. Looked up from germline, CDR1 is WNHNN and CDR2 is SYGVQD (reference sequence). This CDR3 contains 13 residues.

This clone has a single count. This sequence joins TRBV5-5 and TRBJ2-2; D is perhaps TRBD1 (5 bases). The CDR3 totals 16 residues. Germline lookup yields CDR1 SGHKS and CDR2 YYEKEE (reference sequence). Trimming took off 4 bases at V and 4 bases at J, with 17 bases between the two ends. CDR3 nucleotide sequence: TGTGCCAGCAGCCCGGCACCGCAGGGCCTCACCGGGGAGCTGTTTTTT. It is translated as CASSPAPQGLTGELFF.

This clone was found a few times. This chain joins TRBV2 and TRBJ1-5, with a tentative D call TRBD1 (6 bases). This CDR3 has 15 amino acids. CDR1 and CDR2 from the germline V gene are SNHLY and FYNNEI. Trimming cost V 4 bases and J 2 bases, with 12 bases left between them. The CDR3 bases are TGTGCCAGCAGTGCGGGGGGGGCGGGCAATCAGCCCCAGCATTTT. Protein: CASSAGGAGNQPQHF.

J is TRBJ2-1 and V is TRBV6-5; 9 bases match TRBD2. The V gene end was trimmed by 2 bases and the J gene end by 4 bases; junction bases not matched to a gene: 6. Germline CDR1 reads MNHEY; CDR2 reads SVGAGI. The CDR3 spans 16 residues. The CDR3 here is CASSYSATSGYNEQFF. CDR3 bases: TGTGCCAGCAGTTACAGTGCGACTAGCGGTTACAATGAGCAGTTCTTC.

The chain couples TRBV20-1 to TRBJ2-7; D uncertain. The ends were cut back, 6 bases at V and 4 bases at J, with 10 bases in the middle. In germline, CDR1 is DFQATT, CDR2 SNEGSKA (reference sequence). CDR3 length: 11 amino acids. This chain's CDR3 is CSAPRSYEQYF. DNA of the CDR3: TGCAGTGCCCCCCGTTCGTACGAGCAGTACTTC.

The chain has TRBV7-2 and TRBJ1-4; TRBD1 is a possible D gene (5 bases). Trimming removed 2 bases at V and 1 base at J, with 11 bases between. Germline CDR1 is SGHTA and CDR2 is FQGNSA. This CDR3 spans 16 amino acids. The CDR3 DNA sequence: TGTGCCAGCAGCTTAAGGCAGGGTGGAACTAATGAAAAACTGTTTTTT. It specifies CASSLRQGGTNEKLFF.

The chain employs TRBV9 and TRBJ1-3, with 11 bases that match TRBD1. CDR3 size: 16 residues. Germline CDR1 SGDLS, CDR2 YYNGEE. Germline trimming cut 4 bases from V and 3 bases from J; bases unmatched to any gene: 6. CDR3: CASSQGQGAYGNTIYF. The CDR3, as DNA: TGTGCCAGCAGCCAAGGACAGGGGGCTTATGGAAACACCATATATTTT.

The chain uses TRBV25-1 and TRBJ1-3, with a weak D call TRBD1 (6 bases). The CDR3 extends over 15 amino acids. V shed 5 bases and J shed 3 bases, with 14 bases lying between them. CDR1 and CDR2 (germline): MGHDK, SYGVNS. The CDR3 loop reads CASSRGGPGGNTIYF. In DNA, the CDR3 is TGTGCCAGCAGTCGGGGGGGCCCGGGTGGAAACACCATATATTTT.

V and J are TRBV5-1 and TRBJ1-1, with D possibly matching TRBD1 (6 bases). CDR3 length: 16 residues. Germline V gene data show CDR1 as SGHRS and CDR2 as YFSETQ. Trimming removed 3 bases at V and 2 bases at J, with 17 bases between. The CDR3: CASSSYPDSRNTEAFF. In nucleotides, the CDR3 is TGCGCCAGCAGCTCATATCCGGACAGCCGAAACACTGAAGCTTTCTTT.

This chain joins TRBV6-2 or TRBV6-3 and TRBJ1-1; D unresolved. V was shortened by 0 bases and J by 0 bases, with 5 bases between the two germline ends. The CDR3 has 14 amino acids. Germline CDR1 and CDR2: MNHEY and SVGEGT. The CDR3 nucleotides are TGTGCCAGCAGTTACTCTGGCATGAACACTGAAGCTTTCTTT. Its protein product is CASSYSGMNTEAFF.

This chain links TRBV24-1 with TRBJ2-2, with 8 nucleotides matching TRBD1. This CDR3 is built from 14 residues. The V gene end was trimmed by 7 bases and the J gene end by 6 bases; junction bases not matched to a gene: 6. Germline CDR1 and CDR2: KGHDR and SFDVKD. This CDR3 reads CATSRTGLPGELFF. The CDR3 region has the DNA TGTGCCACCAGCAGGACAGGGCTCCCCGGGGAGCTGTTTTTT.

A few counts support this clone. This chain connects TRBV2 to TRBJ2-2; 7 bases map to TRBD2. After removal of 6 bases from V and 5 bases from J, the junction contained 9 bases not matched to a gene. This CDR3 comprises 15 residues. CDR1 and CDR2 (germline): SNHLY, FYNNEI. Here the CDR3 DNA reads TGTGCCAGCAGCCTCTCTAGCGGAGCTACCGGGGAGCTGTTTTTT. Amino acid sequence: CASSLSSGATGELFF.

This clone was observed a single time. The chain has TRBV5-8 and TRBJ2-7; D unresolved. There are 15 residues in the CDR3. Germline CDR1 reads SGHTS; CDR2 reads YDEGEE. V lost 0 bases and J 2 bases, leaving 12 bases between the germline ends. The CDR3 spells CASSLVVRLTYEQYF. The CDR3 region has the DNA TGTGCCAGCAGCTTGGTGGTGCGGTTAACCTACGAGCAGTACTTC.

The J gene is TRBJ1-2, the V gene TRBV27; TRBD1 is a possible D gene (5 bases). The length of the CDR3 is 13 residues. The germline V gene has CDR1 MNHEY and CDR2 SMNVEV (reference sequence). V dropped 8 bases and J dropped 1 base, with 11 bases sitting between them. The CDR3, as DNA: TGTGCCAGCTGGGGGAGGGATAACTATGGCTACACCTTC. Its protein is CASWGRDNYGYTF.

This clone was counted a single time. The chain uses TRBV12-5 and TRBJ2-1; D perhaps matches TRBD2 (6 bases). Germline CDR1 reads LGHNT; CDR2 reads FRNRAP. This CDR3 has 13 residues. Trimming took off 10 bases at V and 9 bases at J, with 19 bases between the two ends. The DNA of the CDR3 is TGTGCTACCATTCCGATGGGCGGGATTGAGCAGTTCTTC. This codes for CATIPMGGIEQFF.